Detailed here is one T cell receptor beta chain. Its antigen is as yet unknown. One end of the junction does not line up with germline, which may come from a read error. This record comes from a study of tumor and adjacent non-tumor tissue in lung cancer. Across the whole study: There were 11 to 12 adenocarcinoma, a couple of squamous cell carcinoma and 1 small cell lung cancer cases. The patients, around 9 men and about 5 women, were roughly 31 to 85 with stage I to III disease. Notes on the study in general: Tumor tissue had significantly higher TCR diversity than normal lung.

The V gene's germline CDR1 is SGHAT and CDR2 FQNNGV. CDR3 length: 15 amino acids. The library came from three nested PCR rounds adapted from ARM-PCR protocols. TCRdb independently ran MiXCR on the multiplex PCR reads; one entry per CDR3 protein. Of some 74,000 distinct CDR3 sequences in the sample, roughly 72% were seen once. The template was RNA from unsorted bulk tissue. V gene TRBV11-2 combines with J gene TRBJ2-4, with a tentative D call TRBD2 (5 bases). Sequencing input: lung tumor tissue. This TCR derives from a woman aged 40 to 49 with non-small cell lung cancer. DNA of the CDR3: TGTGTCAGCAACTCGATACTCGGAGGAGCGAACACTCAGTACTTC. Translation gives CVSNSILGGANTQYF.